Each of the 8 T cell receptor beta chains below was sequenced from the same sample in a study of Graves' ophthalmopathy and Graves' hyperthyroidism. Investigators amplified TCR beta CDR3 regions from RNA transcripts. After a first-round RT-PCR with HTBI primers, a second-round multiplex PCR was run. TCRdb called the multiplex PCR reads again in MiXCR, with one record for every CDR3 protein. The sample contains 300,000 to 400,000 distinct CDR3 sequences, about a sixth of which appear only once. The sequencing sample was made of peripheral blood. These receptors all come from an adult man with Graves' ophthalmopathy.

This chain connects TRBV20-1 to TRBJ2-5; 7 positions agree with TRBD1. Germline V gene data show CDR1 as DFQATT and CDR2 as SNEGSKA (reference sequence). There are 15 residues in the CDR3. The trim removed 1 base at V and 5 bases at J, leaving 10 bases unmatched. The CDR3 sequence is CSARVPQGRLETQYF. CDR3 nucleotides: TGCAGTGCTAGAGTCCCACAGGGGCGGTTGGAGACCCAGTACTTC.

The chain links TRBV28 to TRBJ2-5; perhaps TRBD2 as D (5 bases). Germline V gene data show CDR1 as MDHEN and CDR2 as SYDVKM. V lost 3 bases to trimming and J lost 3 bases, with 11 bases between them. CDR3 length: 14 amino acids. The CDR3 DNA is TGTGCCAGCAGTTTTGAGGGTTCTAAAGAGACCCAGTACTTC. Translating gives CASSFEGSKETQYF.

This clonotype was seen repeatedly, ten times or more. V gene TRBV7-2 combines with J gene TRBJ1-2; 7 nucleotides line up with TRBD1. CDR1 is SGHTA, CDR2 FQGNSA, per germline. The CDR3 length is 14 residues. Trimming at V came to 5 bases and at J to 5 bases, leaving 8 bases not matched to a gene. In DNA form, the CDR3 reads TGTGCCAGCAGCGCGGACAGGATGGGTTATGGCTACACCTTC. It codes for CASSADRMGYGYTF.

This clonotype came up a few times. The CDR3 sequence is CASTETGGNSGNTIYF. The CDR3 coding sequence is TGTGCCAGCACCGAAACCGGCGGGAACTCTGGAAACACCATATATTTT. This chain connects TRBV6-1 to TRBJ1-3; D gene ambiguous. The CDR3 is 16 residues long. Trimming cost V 7 bases and J 0 bases, with 16 bases left between them. Germline assignment: CDR1 MNHNS and CDR2 SASEGT.

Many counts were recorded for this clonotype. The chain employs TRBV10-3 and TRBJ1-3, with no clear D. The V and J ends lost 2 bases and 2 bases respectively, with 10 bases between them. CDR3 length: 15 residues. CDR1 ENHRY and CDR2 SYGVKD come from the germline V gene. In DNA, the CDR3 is TGTGCCATCAGTGAGACGGTCCAACCTGGAAACACCATATATTTT. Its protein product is CAISETVQPGNTIYF.

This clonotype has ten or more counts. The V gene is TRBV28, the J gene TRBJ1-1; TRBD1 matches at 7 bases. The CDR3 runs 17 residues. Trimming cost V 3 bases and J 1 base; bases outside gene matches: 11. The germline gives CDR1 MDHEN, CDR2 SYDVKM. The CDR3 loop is CASSFLKGPGGNTEAFF. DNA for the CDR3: TGTGCCAGCAGTTTCCTAAAGGGACCAGGGGGGAACACTGAAGCTTTCTTT.

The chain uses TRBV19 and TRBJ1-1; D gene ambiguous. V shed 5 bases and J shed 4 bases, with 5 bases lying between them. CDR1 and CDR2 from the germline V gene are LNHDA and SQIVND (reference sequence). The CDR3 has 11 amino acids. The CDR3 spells CASSQVTEAFF. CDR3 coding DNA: TGTGCCAGTAGTCAAGTCACTGAAGCTTTCTTT.

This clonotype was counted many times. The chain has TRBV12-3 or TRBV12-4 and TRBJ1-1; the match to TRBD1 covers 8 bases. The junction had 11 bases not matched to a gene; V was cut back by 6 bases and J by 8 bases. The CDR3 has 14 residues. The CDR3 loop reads CASRPVRTGREAFF. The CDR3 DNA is TGTGCCAGCAGACCGGTGAGGACAGGGAGGGAAGCTTTCTTT.